The entry that follows covers one T cell receptor beta chain sequence. What it binds is unknown. Only in-frame clones appear in the TCRdb table, and some are missing; sequencing was by immunoSEQ multiplex PCR. Among 2 million to 3 million clones, roughly 93% were seen once, and the ten largest hold 0.36%. The data originate from a study of shared clonotypes between healthy human individuals. Study-wide results and limits: Of the naive CD4 clonotypes, approximately 5% were shared across a few donors. Generation of non-shared clonotypes was less probable than generation of clonotypes shared by all four donors.

Looked up from germline, CDR1 is KGHSH and CDR2 is LQKENI. The CDR3 is 14 residues long. V was shortened by 3 bases and J by 10 bases, with 18 bases between the two germline ends. The clonotype comes from a man between 18 and 29 years old in good health. Some clones in this sample may be carry-over from other donors' samples. Sequenced input: naive CD4+ T cells from PBMCs. Described subset: CD45RA+ positively selected. The rearrangement joins TRBV18 to TRBJ1-1; D call uncertain. The CDR3: CASSPLALSEGAFF. CDR3 DNA sequence: TGTGCCAGCTCACCCCTGGCCCTTTCGGAAGGAGCTTTCTTT.